This passage covers 23 T cell receptor beta chains from one sample sequenced in a study of blood T cell repertoires in COVID-19. Some clones are missing from TCRdb's copy, which holds only in-frame ones; the method was immunoSEQ multiplex PCR. The sample lists about 320,000 clones, roughly 85% occurring once. The sample comprised peripheral blood. The receptors were gathered from a human donor in a cohort sampled during active COVID-19.

The chain joins TRBV10-2 to TRBJ1-4; 8 nucleotides agree with TRBD1. This CDR3 comprises 14 residues. With 6 bases clipped from V and 2 bases from J, the junction kept 2 bases outside the gene matches. Germline CDR1 reads WSHSY; CDR2 reads SAAADI. This CDR3 reads CASSRDRTNEKLFF. The CDR3 DNA reads TGCGCCAGCAGCCGGGACAGGACTAATGAAAAACTGTTTTTT.

This clone was counted once. The CDR3 coding sequence is TGTGCCAGTAGAAGCCCCAGGGGGCGCAAGGATGAGCAGTTCTTC. Residues: CASRSPRGRKDEQFF. The chain couples TRBV19 to TRBJ2-1; 8 bases match TRBD1. V lost 6 bases and J lost 8; bases outside the gene matches: 12. Germline-derived CDR1 and CDR2 are LNHDA and SQIVND (reference sequence). The CDR3 spans 15 residues.

The V gene is TRBV6-4, the J gene TRBJ2-1; TRBD2 aligns across 8 bases. The V segment lost 5 bases and the J segment 7 bases; nucleotides outside the gene matches: 10. The length of the CDR3 is 15 residues. CDR1 and CDR2 (germline): MRHNA, SNTAGT. The CDR3, as DNA: TGTGCCAGCAGTAGTAGCGGGGACTCTGGGAATGAGCAGTTCTTC. It codes for CASSSSGDSGNEQFF.

The rearrangement joins TRBV10-3 to TRBJ1-2, with D unresolved. Trimming left V 4 bases short and J 5 bases short, with 8 bases between. Germline CDR1 ENHRY, CDR2 SYGVKD. The CDR3 sequence is 12 residues long. In DNA form, the CDR3 reads TGTGCCATCAGTGTGGCGGGTTATGGCTACACCTTC. Amino acids: CAISVAGYGYTF.

V and J are TRBV19 and TRBJ1-4; 12 bases match TRBD1. Germline CDR1 and CDR2: LNHDA and SQIVND (reference sequence). CDR3 size: 16 residues. V shed 5 bases, J shed 8 bases, and the junction held 9 bases outside the gene matches. The CDR3 loop reads CASSSGQGARNEKLFF. The CDR3 nucleotides read TGTGCCAGTAGTTCGGGACAGGGGGCGCGGAACGAAAAACTGTTTTTT.

The rearrangement uses TRBV27 and TRBJ1-5; D ambiguous. Between the trimmed V and J ends, which lost 6 bases and 7 bases, there was a span of 13 bases. The CDR3 contains 13 residues. Germline CDR1 and CDR2: MNHEY and SMNVEV (reference sequence). CDR3 sequence (DNA): TGTGCCAGCAGCCGAGCCACGAAGCAGCCCCAGCATTTT. Its protein is CASSRATKQPQHF.

This clone was observed a single time. The V gene is TRBV2, the J gene TRBJ1-2, with D uncertain. V lost 4 bases and J lost 2, with 14 bases in between. The length of the CDR3 is 15 residues. Germline V gene data show CDR1 as SNHLY and CDR2 as FYNNEI. Here the CDR3 reads CASSADTTFNYGYTF. The DNA of the CDR3 is TGTGCCAGCAGTGCAGATACTACCTTCAACTATGGCTACACCTTC.

The gene calls are TRBV19 and TRBJ1-2; 8 nucleotides align to TRBD1. The germline CDR1 and CDR2 sequences are LNHDA and SQIVND (reference sequence). CDR3 length: 14 amino acids. V lost 7 bases, J lost 2 bases, and 6 bases stayed unmatched. CDR3 protein: CASTRRTGNYGYTF. DNA for the CDR3: TGTGCCAGTACCCGACGGACAGGGAACTATGGCTACACCTTC.

The gene calls are TRBV9 and TRBJ1-1; tentatively, D is TRBD1 (5 bases). Germline CDR1 and CDR2: SGDLS and YYNGEE. The V and J ends lost 5 bases and 4 bases respectively, with 9 bases between them. This CDR3 region has 12 residues. CDR3 sequence (DNA): TGTGCCAGCAGTCAGGGTAGCACTGAAGCTTTCTTT. Its protein product is CASSQGSTEAFF.

The chain uses TRBV19 and TRBJ2-5; 9 bases are a match to TRBD2. V was clipped by 1 base and J by 5 bases; unmatched bases: 8. The CDR3 runs 16 residues. The V gene's germline CDR1 is LNHDA and CDR2 SQIVND (reference sequence). Here the CDR3 DNA reads TGTGCCAGTAGTATAGGAGTAGCGGGGGATGAGGAGACCCAGTACTTC. Translation: CASSIGVAGDEETQYF. Full variable domain (rest looked up from reference TRBV19 and TRBJ2-5): DGGITQSPKYLFRKEGQNVTLSCEQNLNHDAMYWYRQDPGQGLRLIYYSQIVNDFQKGDIAEGYSVSREKKESFPLTVTSAQKNPTAFYLCASSIGVAGDEETQYFGPGTRLLVL.

The CDR3 spells CATSDAGVGNQPQHF. CDR3 sequence (DNA): TGTGCCACCAGTGATGCCGGGGTCGGGAATCAGCCCCAGCATTTT. The chain is built from TRBV24-1 and TRBJ1-5; D is unclear. V was cut by 3 bases and J by 4 bases, with 12 bases left in between. Looked up from germline, CDR1 is KGHDR and CDR2 is SFDVKD. The CDR3 has 15 residues.

The chain combines TRBV30 with TRBJ1-6; D unresolved. Trimming removed 3 bases at V and 8 bases at J, with 14 bases between. The CDR3 runs to 14 residues. Germline CDR1 reads GTSNPN; CDR2 reads SVGIG (reference sequence). The CDR3 region has the DNA TGTGCCTGGAGCATTGGAGGCGTTGATTCACCCCTCCACTTT. This gives the protein CAWSIGGVDSPLHF. The variable domain in full, completed from reference TRBV30 and TRBJ1-6, reads SQTIHQWPATLVQPVGSPLSLECTVEGTSNPNLYWYRQAAGRGLQLLFYSVGIGQISSEVPQNLSASRPQDRQFILSSKKLLLSDSGFYLCAWSIGGVDSPLHFGNGTRLTVT.

The genes are TRBV3-1 (or the pseudogene TRBV3-2) and TRBJ1-2; D perhaps matches TRBD1 (5 bases). The germline CDR1 and CDR2 sequences are LGHDT and YNNKEL (reference sequence). The ends were cut back, 6 bases at V and 7 bases at J, with 12 bases in the middle. CDR3 length equals 12 residues. The CDR3 DNA reads TGTGCCAGCAGGCTGCAGGGTTCTGGCTACACCTTC. Translating it yields CASRLQGSGYTF.

This sequence joins TRBV9 and TRBJ1-2; D perhaps matches TRBD1 (6 bases). The CDR3 has 14 amino acids. Per the germline V gene, CDR1 is SGDLS and CDR2 is YYNGEE. Deletions cut 2 bases from V and 5 bases from J, with 13 bases between. DNA of the CDR3: TGTGCCAGCAGCGTCCAGGGGTCGGGGTATGGCTACACCTTC. It is translated as CASSVQGSGYGYTF.

The rearrangement links TRBV11-3 to TRBJ2-6, with no clear D. The CDR3 spans 14 residues. From germline, CDR1 is SGHNT and CDR2 YENEEA. Trimming took 3 bases from V and 0 from J, leaving 3 bases between them. CDR3 residues: CASSLSSGANVLTF. The CDR3 DNA reads TGTGCCAGCAGCTTGAGCTCTGGGGCCAACGTCCTGACTTTC. The full variable domain, with the rest looked up from reference TRBV11-3 and TRBJ2-6, is EAGVVQSPRYKIIEKKQPVAFWCNPISGHNTLYWYLQNLGQGPELLIRYENEEAVDDSQLPKDRFSAERLKGVDSTLKIQPAELGDSAVYLCASSLSSGANVLTFGAGSRLTVL.

V usage is TRBV5-1 and J usage is TRBJ2-7; tentative D call: TRBD2 (6 bases). The germline CDR1 and CDR2 sequences are SGHRS and YFSETQ. The V end was cut by 3 bases, the J end by 3 bases, with 13 bases between. The CDR3 is 14 residues long. CDR3 nucleotides: TGCGCCAGCAGCTCCTGGGAGGCCCACTACGAGCAGTACTTC. Translation gives CASSSWEAHYEQYF. The full variable domain, with the rest looked up from reference TRBV5-1 and TRBJ2-7, is KAGVTQTPRYLIKTRGQQVTLSCSPISGHRSVSWYQQTPGQGLQFLFEYFSETQRNKGNFPGRFSGRQFSNSRSEMNVSTLELGDSALYLCASSSWEAHYEQYFGPGTRLTVT.

This clone has just a few counts. The chain joins TRBV5-1 to TRBJ1-1, with TRBD1 as a possible D gene (5 bases). CDR3 length equals 12 residues. In germline, CDR1 is SGHRS, CDR2 YFSETQ. V dropped 1 base and J dropped 7 bases, with 8 bases sitting between them. The CDR3 spells CASSLRGVEAFF. CDR3 DNA sequence: TGCGCCAGCAGCTTGCGGGGGGTTGAAGCTTTCTTT.

In this sample, this clone turned up once. V gene TRBV21-1 combines with J gene TRBJ1-3; TRBD1 is taken as the D call from the table, unchecked against the DNA. TRBV21-1 counts as a pseudogene. This CDR3 is 14 amino acids long. The CDR3 region has the DNA TGTGCCAGCAACGAACAGTCCTCTGGAAACACCATATATTTT. The encoded protein is CASNEQSSGNTIYF.

The chain joins TRBV2 to TRBJ2-7; the D gene is possibly TRBD2 (7 bases). Germline assignment: CDR1 SNHLY and CDR2 FYNNEI. Trimming pared 1 base from V and 7 bases from J, leaving 20 bases between. The CDR3 has 16 amino acids. The CDR3 protein is CASSEGGGPLRGEQYF. Here the CDR3 DNA reads TGTGCCAGCAGTGAAGGGGGGGGCCCGCTGAGGGGAGAGCAGTACTTC.

This clone occurred a few times. The sample has other DNA sequences that encode this CDR3 too. This sequence joins TRBV24-1 and TRBJ2-2; no definite D call. The CDR3 runs 15 residues. Germline loops: CDR1 KGHDR, CDR2 SFDVKD. Trimming left V 0 bases short and J 1 base short, with 5 bases between. In DNA form, the CDR3 reads TGTGCCACCAGTGATTTGTCAGGGAACACCGGGGAGCTGTTTTTT. It encodes CATSDLSGNTGELFF.

This clone appeared a single time. V gene TRBV10-3 combines with J gene TRBJ2-7; D is possibly TRBD1 (5 bases). V lost 6 bases, J lost 5 bases, and 17 bases lay in between. In germline, CDR1 is ENHRY, CDR2 SYGVKD. CDR3 size: 14 residues. The CDR3: CAIRQPDQGNEQYF. CDR3 sequence (DNA): TGTGCCATCAGACAACCCGACCAGGGAAACGAGCAGTACTTC.

The chain has TRBV6-5 and TRBJ2-7; maybe TRBD1 (6 bases). The CDR3 has 11 residues. V gave up 5 bases and J gave up 9 bases, with 11 bases separating them. Germline lookup yields CDR1 MNHEY and CDR2 SVGAGI. CDR3 in DNA: TGTGCCAGCAGTCGCGGACAGTGGCAGTACTTC. Translation: CASSRGQWQYF.

The chain combines TRBV27 with TRBJ1-5, with 8 bases fitting TRBD1. Germline lookup yields CDR1 MNHEY and CDR2 SMNVEV (reference sequence). With 4 bases clipped from V and 3 bases from J, the junction kept 2 bases outside the gene matches. The CDR3 covers 14 residues. CDR3 protein: CASSSGQANQPQHF. As DNA, the CDR3 is TGTGCCAGCAGTTCGGGACAGGCCAATCAGCCCCAGCATTTT.